Presented here are 13 T cell receptor beta chains from one specimen sequenced in a study of blood T cell repertoires in COVID-19 (dated by TCRdb to 2018 to 2021). The library was built by means of the immunoSEQ multiplex PCR assay. This immuneACCESS table, as held by TCRdb, lists in-frame sequences with V and J called but not all clones. Of the missing ones, under half trace to an unresolved V gene in checked studies; the others have no known cause. In this sample the table shows approximately 150,000 clones, about 86% of which occur a single time. The ten largest make up about 3.9% of the sample. Sequenced sample: peripheral blood. These receptors came from a woman in her sixties or seventies with acute or convalescent COVID-19.

The chain uses TRBV7-2 and TRBJ1-5, with 7 nucleotides matching TRBD1. The V gene end was trimmed by 5 bases and the J gene end by 4 bases; junction bases not matched to a gene: 8. Germline V gene data show CDR1 as SGHTA and CDR2 as FQGNSA. The CDR3 consists of 15 residues. The CDR3 loop reads CASSPRGSRNQPQHF. CDR3 coding DNA: TGTGCCAGCAGCCCCAGGGGGAGTCGAAATCAGCCCCAGCATTTT.

The rearrangement joins TRBV6-5 to TRBJ1-4; 8 positions agree with TRBD1. Germline CDR1 and CDR2: MNHEY and SVGAGI. CDR3 size: 15 residues. V was clipped by 0 bases and J by 7 bases; unmatched bases: 4. CDR3 sequence reads: CASSYSGQGREKLFF. CDR3 nucleotides: TGTGCCAGCAGTTACTCCGGACAGGGCCGTGAAAAACTGTTTTTT.

Only a few counts were recorded for this clone. The CDR3 loop is CASSLSGLDAFF. CDR3 sequence (DNA): TGTGCCAGCAGTTTATCGGGACTAGATGCGTTCTTC. This chain joins TRBV12-3 or TRBV12-4 and TRBJ2-1, with 8 bases that match TRBD2. V lost 2 bases and J lost 15; bases outside the gene matches: 6. The CDR3 loop spans 12 amino acids.

The chain combines TRBV12-3 or TRBV12-4 with TRBJ1-5; no reliable D call. This CDR3 spans 12 amino acids. The V end lost 3 bases, the J end lost 6 bases, and 6 bases lay between the germline ends. CDR3 residues: CASSFRGQPQHF. CDR3 coding DNA: TGTGCCAGCAGTTTCCGGGGTCAGCCCCAGCATTTT.

The chain is built from TRBV2 and TRBJ1-1; D remains ambiguous. V was clipped by 4 bases and J by 4 bases, with 7 bases between them. There are 12 residues in the CDR3. CDR1 is SNHLY and CDR2 is FYNNEI in the germline V gene. CDR3: CASSAGATEAFF. The DNA for the CDR3 is TGTGCCAGCAGTGCGGGAGCCACTGAAGCTTTCTTT.

The V gene is TRBV27, the J gene TRBJ2-5; 9 positions agree with TRBD1. The germline gives CDR1 MNHEY, CDR2 SMNVEV (reference sequence). This CDR3 region has 15 residues. V shed 6 bases, J shed 4 bases, and the junction held 9 bases outside the gene matches. The CDR3: CASSKMGQGRETQYF. The CDR3 region has the DNA TGTGCCAGCAGCAAGATGGGACAGGGCAGAGAGACCCAGTACTTC.

The genes are TRBV27 and TRBJ2-3; 13 nucleotides line up with TRBD2. The CDR3 has 17 amino acids. Germline CDR1 reads MNHEY; CDR2 reads SMNVEV (reference sequence). With V trimmed by 6 bases and J by 2 bases, 8 bases remained unmatched. The CDR3 DNA reads TGTGCCAGCAGAAAAGGACTAGCGGGAGTATCCACAGATACGCAGTATTTT. This gives the protein CASRKGLAGVSTDTQYF.

The V and J genes are TRBV2 and TRBJ2-1; D is possibly TRBD1 (5 bases). Germline V CDR1 and CDR2: SNHLY, FYNNEI. The CDR3 spans 13 residues. Between the trimmed V and J ends, which lost 3 bases and 6 bases, there was a span of 9 bases. The CDR3 DNA reads TGTGCCAGCAGTGACAGGGCTGGCAATGAGCAGTTCTTC. Amino acid sequence: CASSDRAGNEQFF.

In this sample, this clone turned up once. V usage is TRBV5-1 and J usage is TRBJ2-4; 9 bases line up with TRBD1. The V segment lost 4 bases and the J segment 3 bases; nucleotides outside the gene matches: 20. The CDR3 extends over 20 amino acids. The germline CDR1 and CDR2 sequences are SGHRS and YFSETQ. The CDR3 nucleotides read TGCGCCAGCAGCCGTATACTTCAAGATGGGACAGGGCGTAGCAAAAACATTCAGTACTTC. As protein: CASSRILQDGTGRSKNIQYF.

On this clone itself: This CDR3 is also generated by other DNA sequences in the sample. The CDR3 sequence: CASSFRGNQPQHF. In DNA form, the CDR3 reads TGTGCCAGCAGTTTCAGGGGCAATCAGCCCCAGCATTTT. This sequence joins TRBV27 and TRBJ1-5; a weak D match, TRBD1 (5 bases). Trimming shortened V by 3 bases and J by 2 bases, and 5 bases separated the two germline ends. The CDR3 consists of 13 residues. Germline values: CDR1 MNHEY, CDR2 SMNVEV (reference sequence).

This chain joins TRBV30 and TRBJ1-5; 7 nucleotides line up with TRBD1. The germline V gene encodes CDR1 GTSNPN and CDR2 SVGIG (reference sequence). V was pared by 7 bases and J by 2 bases, with 5 bases of the junction left unmatched. This CDR3 is 13 amino acids long. The CDR3 DNA sequence: TGTGCCTATAGAGGACAGGGCAATCAGCCCCAGCATTTT. Its protein is CAYRGQGNQPQHF.

V and J are TRBV6-1 and TRBJ1-3; D uncertain. V was cut by 3 bases and J by 1 base, with 10 bases left in between. Germline V gene data show CDR1 as MNHNS and CDR2 as SASEGT. The CDR3 loop spans 15 amino acids. The CDR3 protein is CASSDTRRSGNTIYF. The CDR3, as DNA: TGTGCCAGCAGTGACACCAGGAGGTCTGGAAACACCATATATTTT.

This clone was found once. Different DNA sequences within this sample yield the same CDR3. The rearrangement links TRBV20-1 to TRBJ1-1; 7 bases fit TRBD1. The CDR3 spans 10 residues. V was pared by 6 bases and J by 8 bases, with 3 bases of the junction left unmatched. The germline gives CDR1 DFQATT, CDR2 SNEGSKA (reference sequence). The CDR3 is CSAGDREAFF. The CDR3 DNA follows: TGCAGTGCCGGGGACAGAGAAGCTTTCTTT.